The 30 T cell receptor beta chains presented below share a single source sample, sequenced in a study of blood T cell repertoires in COVID-19. TCRdb keeps only in-frame clones here, not all; method: immunoSEQ multiplex PCR. The table includes 240,000 or so clones, 86% detected once. Material for sequencing was peripheral blood. These TCRs come from a man older than 75 with acute or convalescent COVID-19.

V usage is TRBV19 and J usage is TRBJ1-2; D call uncertain. The CDR3 totals 14 residues. CDR1 and CDR2 (germline): LNHDA, SQIVND (reference sequence). Deletions cut 6 bases from V and 8 bases from J, with 19 bases between. CDR3 bases: TGTGCCAGTAGGAGAGATGGGCCTAGAGGGGGCTACACCTTC. It translates to CASRRDGPRGGYTF. The variable domain in full, completed from reference TRBV19 and TRBJ1-2, reads DGGITQSPKYLFRKEGQNVTLSCEQNLNHDAMYWYRQDPGQGLRLIYYSQIVNDFQKGDIAEGYSVSREKKESFPLTVTSAQKNPTAFYLCASRRDGPRGGYTFGSGTRLTVV.

As to this clone: This same CDR3 is encoded by further DNA sequences in the sample. The CDR3 protein is CASSLELGELFF. CDR3 sequence (DNA): TGTGCCAGCAGCTTAGAACTTGGGGAGCTGTTTTTT. The gene calls are TRBV7-2 and TRBJ2-2; D unresolved. From germline, CDR1 is SGHTA and CDR2 FQGNSA. V lost 1 base and J 8 bases, leaving 5 bases between the germline ends. The CDR3 contains 12 residues.

The chain links TRBV28 to TRBJ1-5; D not resolved. There are 14 residues in the CDR3. The ends were cut back, 11 bases at V and 3 bases at J, with 17 bases in the middle. CDR1 is MDHEN, CDR2 SYDVKM, per germline. The CDR3 reads CAAEGRVFNQPQHF. The DNA for the CDR3 is TGTGCCGCAGAGGGTAGGGTCTTCAATCAGCCCCAGCATTTT. The full variable domain, rest sourced from reference TRBV28 and TRBJ1-5, is DVKVTQSSRYLVKRTGEKVFLECVQDMDHENMFWYRQDPGLGLRLIYFSYDVKMKEKGDIPEGYSVSREKKERFSLILESASTNQTSMYLCAAEGRVFNQPQHFGDGTRLSIL.

The rearrangement joins TRBV6-5 to TRBJ1-5, with 7 bases that match TRBD1. V was clipped by 1 base and J by 4 bases; unmatched bases: 4. CDR3 length: 15 residues. CDR1 and CDR2 (germline): MNHEY, SVGAGI. CDR3 in DNA: TGTGCCAGCAGTTACTTGCCCAGGGGGAATCAGCCCCAGCATTTT. The encoded protein is CASSYLPRGNQPQHF.

This clone is a singleton in its sample. The chain combines TRBV5-1 with TRBJ1-1, with 8 bases fitting TRBD1. V trimming: 0 bases; J trimming: 4 bases; junction bases outside the gene matches: 5. The germline V gene encodes CDR1 SGHRS and CDR2 YFSETQ. This CDR3 has 15 residues. CDR3 in DNA: TGCGCCAGCAGCTTGGCCGATACAGGGGGCACTGAAGCTTTCTTT. Protein sequence: CASSLADTGGTEAFF.

The genes are TRBV10-3 and TRBJ2-5, with D perhaps TRBD1 (6 bases). The CDR3 is 13 residues long. Trimming removed 6 bases at V and 2 bases at J, with 10 bases between. Germline V CDR1 and CDR2: ENHRY, SYGVKD. This CDR3 reads CAIRTDSQETQYF. The CDR3 DNA is TGTGCCATCAGGACGGACAGTCAAGAGACCCAGTACTTC.

The chain carries TRBV3-1 (or the pseudogene TRBV3-2) and TRBJ2-2, with TRBD1 matching 9 bases. This CDR3 region has 14 residues. Germline lookup yields CDR1 LGHDT and CDR2 YNNKEL (reference sequence). V was pared by 4 bases and J by 8 bases, with 5 bases of the junction left unmatched. The DNA of the CDR3 is TGTGCCAGCAGCCCCCGACAGGGGGATGGGGAGCTGTTTTTT. Translated, it gives CASSPRQGDGELFF.

The gene calls are TRBV9 and TRBJ1-1, with TRBD1 as a possible D gene (6 bases). The CDR3 loop spans 13 amino acids. Germline loops: CDR1 SGDLS, CDR2 YYNGEE. V lost 4 bases, J lost 11 bases, and 18 bases lay in between. CDR3: CASSTTSQGWAFF. The CDR3 nucleotides are TGTGCCAGCAGCACCACCAGCCAGGGGTGGGCTTTCTTT.

The V and J genes are TRBV13 and TRBJ2-7; a possible D gene is TRBD1 (7 bases). Germline V gives CDR1 PRHDT, CDR2 FYEKMQ (reference sequence). The CDR3 spans 14 residues. V was shortened by 8 bases and J by 1 base, with 15 bases between the two germline ends. CDR3 sequence: CASGVTGRSYEQYF. The CDR3 DNA follows: TGTGCCAGCGGTGTGACAGGGAGGTCCTACGAGCAGTACTTC.

This chain links TRBV18 with TRBJ1-1, with 7 bases aligning to TRBD1. The CDR3 sequence is 14 residues long. V lost 5 bases to trimming and J lost 4 bases; unmatched junction nucleotides: 7. The V gene's germline CDR1 is KGHSH and CDR2 LQKENI. DNA of the CDR3: TGTGCCAGCTCATCCACAGGGGCCACCACTGAAGCTTTCTTT. This translates into CASSSTGATTEAFF.

The chain links TRBV6-5 to TRBJ1-1; TRBD1 matches 7 bases. CDR3 length: 16 residues. J was trimmed by 5 bases and V by 0 bases; bases with no gene match: 9. Germline-derived CDR1 and CDR2 are MNHEY and SVGAGI. Written as DNA, the CDR3 is TGTGCCAGCAGTTACTCGAGGGCAGGGGGGAGAACTGAAGCTTTCTTT. Amino acids: CASSYSRAGGRTEAFF.

This chain uses TRBV12-3 or TRBV12-4 with TRBJ2-5, with D perhaps TRBD2 (5 bases). Trimming pared 11 bases from V and 5 bases from J, leaving 15 bases between. The CDR3 covers 12 residues. Here the CDR3 DNA reads TGTGCCTCGACGACGGGGTGGGAGACCCAGTACTTC. Its protein product is CASTTGWETQYF.

CDR3 region: CASSLVTGVKDTEAFF. The CDR3 DNA reads as TGTGCCAGCAGCTTGGTGACAGGGGTAAAGGACACTGAAGCTTTCTTT. V and J are TRBV5-8 and TRBJ1-1; 8 bases fit TRBD1. The germline gives CDR1 SGHTS, CDR2 YDEGEE. V dropped 0 bases and J dropped 3; count of bases not matched to a gene: 7. This CDR3 comprises 16 residues.

CDR3 sequence reads: CASSYSGQGGLSPLHF. Here the CDR3 DNA reads TGTGCCAGCAGTTACTCCGGACAGGGTGGGCTCTCACCCCTCCACTTT. The chain is built from TRBV6-5 and TRBJ1-6; 8 bases agree with TRBD1. Per germline, CDR1 MNHEY and CDR2 SVGAGI. The CDR3 is 16 amino acids. The V gene end was trimmed by 0 bases and the J gene end by 10 bases; junction bases not matched to a gene: 8.

The V and J genes are TRBV5-1 and TRBJ1-2, with 7 bases that match TRBD1. The CDR3 consists of 15 residues. V was pared by 5 bases and J by 6 bases, with 13 bases of the junction left unmatched. Germline lookup yields CDR1 SGHRS and CDR2 YFSETQ. CDR3 bases: TGCGCCAGCAGTATTTCGACAGGGAAGTTGGATGGCTACACCTTC. Translating it yields CASSISTGKLDGYTF.

The chain has TRBV9 and TRBJ1-4; no clear D. V was pared by 4 bases and J by 7 bases, with 11 bases between. The CDR3 is 13 amino acids. CDR1 and CDR2 (germline): SGDLS, YYNGEE. The CDR3 DNA reads TGTGCCAGCAGCCCTAACTCCGGTGAAAAACTGTTTTTT. Protein sequence: CASSPNSGEKLFF.

This chain joins TRBV4-3 and TRBJ1-1; D remains unclear. V dropped 0 bases and J dropped 6 bases, with 8 bases sitting between them. This CDR3 is built from 13 residues. Germline CDR1 LGHNA, CDR2 YSLEER. CDR3 nucleotide sequence: TGCGCCAGCAGCCAAGATCTTTCGGCTGAAGCTTTCTTT. Amino acid sequence: CASSQDLSAEAFF.

V usage is TRBV7-2 and J usage is TRBJ1-3, with D possibly TRBD1 on 6 matching bases. Germline V CDR1 and CDR2: SGHTA, FQGNSA. The CDR3 extends over 15 amino acids. V lost 7 bases and J lost 2, with 15 bases in between. For the CDR3, the DNA is TGTGCCAGCACCTGGGGGGGCGTGGCTGGAAACACCATATATTTT. Amino acids: CASTWGGVAGNTIYF.

The gene calls are TRBV18 and TRBJ1-6; weak D call: TRBD1 (6 bases). The CDR3 runs to 17 residues. V lost 1 base and J lost 5, with 15 bases in between. Germline CDR1 KGHSH, CDR2 LQKENI. The CDR3 DNA sequence: TGTGCCAGCTCACCACTCTCCTTGGACAGCAATAATTCACCCCTCCACTTT. Its translation: CASSPLSLDSNNSPLHF.

In its sample, this clone is medium-sized. J is TRBJ2-7 and V is TRBV3-1 (or the pseudogene TRBV3-2); 8 bases line up with TRBD2. Per the germline V gene, CDR1 is LGHDT and CDR2 is YNNKEL (reference sequence). Trimming took 4 bases from V and 2 from J; bases not matched to a gene: 10. The CDR3 runs to 16 residues. Here the CDR3 DNA reads TGTGCCAGCAGCCCCTACCGGGAGGGCGGGACCTACGAGCAGTACTTC. It is translated as CASSPYREGGTYEQYF.

This chain joins TRBV5-4 and TRBJ1-1, with D hard to call. The CDR3 contains 15 residues. Germline V gene sequence: CDR1 SGHNT, CDR2 YYREEE (reference sequence). V lost 1 base to trimming and J lost 0 bases, with 10 bases between them. The CDR3 sequence: CASSLQSSMNTEAFF. The CDR3 DNA reads TGTGCCAGCAGCTTGCAATCGAGCATGAACACTGAAGCTTTCTTT. Full variable domain (missing parts from reference TRBV5-4 and TRBJ1-1): ETGVTQSPTHLIKTRGQQVTLRCSSQSGHNTVSWYQQALGQGPQFIFQYYREEENGRGNFPPRFSGLQFPNYSSELNVNALELDDSALYLCASSLQSSMNTEAFFGQGTRLTVV.

Only one count was recorded for this clone. The chain carries TRBV28 and TRBJ2-7; TRBD1 agrees at 8 bases. Trimming removed 1 base from V and 1 base from J; junction bases left unmatched: 6. Germline CDR1 and CDR2: MDHEN and SYDVKM. This CDR3 is 16 amino acids long. The CDR3 loop is CASSLYLTGGSYEQYF. The DNA for the CDR3 is TGTGCCAGCAGTTTATATCTCACAGGGGGGTCCTACGAGCAGTACTTC.

V is TRBV5-1 and J is TRBJ2-7, with TRBD2 as a possible D gene (6 bases). Trimming cost V 2 bases and J 6 bases, with 12 bases left between them. The CDR3 is made up of 13 amino acids. From germline, CDR1 is SGHRS and CDR2 YFSETQ. The CDR3 loop is CASSFSRGGEQYF. The CDR3 coding sequence is TGCGCCAGCAGCTTTAGTAGGGGAGGCGAGCAGTACTTC.

The chain links TRBV19 to TRBJ1-1, with 7 positions matching TRBD1. This CDR3 is built from 14 residues. CDR1 and CDR2 from the germline V gene are LNHDA and SQIVND (reference sequence). Trimming at V came to 10 bases and at J to 0 bases, leaving 8 bases not matched to a gene. The CDR3 sequence is CATLDRPMNTEAFF. CDR3 coding DNA: TGTGCCACCCTGGACAGGCCGATGAACACTGAAGCTTTCTTT. Based on the CDR3 plus reference TRBV19 and TRBJ1-1, the full variable domain is DGGITQSPKYLFRKEGQNVTLSCEQNLNHDAMYWYRQDPGQGLRLIYYSQIVNDFQKGDIAEGYSVSREKKESFPLTVTSAQKNPTAFYLCATLDRPMNTEAFFGQGTRLTVV.

This clone showed up just a few times. The chain recombines TRBV5-1 with TRBJ1-1; tentative D call: TRBD1 (6 bases). Per the germline V gene, CDR1 is SGHRS and CDR2 is YFSETQ. This CDR3 is built from 15 residues. V lost 4 bases to trimming and J lost 1 base, with 14 bases between them. CDR3 amino acids: CASSPLSGENTEAFF. In nucleotides, the CDR3 is TGCGCCAGCAGCCCCCTCTCAGGGGAGAACACTGAAGCTTTCTTT.

The chain links TRBV19 to TRBJ1-5, with D uncertain. V shed 3 bases and J shed 9 bases, with 18 bases lying between them. The CDR3 is made up of 15 amino acids. CDR1 and CDR2 (germline): LNHDA, SQIVND (reference sequence). CDR3 region: CASSISGEGSLPQHF. The CDR3 nucleotides are TGTGCCAGTAGTATCTCCGGGGAAGGTTCGTTGCCCCAGCATTTT. Complete variable domain (other parts from reference TRBV19 and TRBJ1-5): DGGITQSPKYLFRKEGQNVTLSCEQNLNHDAMYWYRQDPGQGLRLIYYSQIVNDFQKGDIAEGYSVSREKKESFPLTVTSAQKNPTAFYLCASSISGEGSLPQHFGDGTRLSIL.

This sequence joins TRBV28 and TRBJ2-2, with D uncertain. The germline V gene encodes CDR1 MDHEN and CDR2 SYDVKM. The CDR3 spans 15 residues. V lost 2 bases to trimming and J lost 1 base, with 8 bases between them. The DNA of the CDR3 is TGTGCCAGCAGTTTAACTGCGCAGAACACCGGGGAGCTGTTTTTT. It yields the protein CASSLTAQNTGELFF.

V gene TRBV9 combines with J gene TRBJ1-3, with TRBD1 matching 7 bases. With V trimmed by 2 bases and J by 1 base, 3 bases remained unmatched. The CDR3 consists of 15 residues. The V gene's germline CDR1 is SGDLS and CDR2 YYNGEE. The CDR3 bases are TGTGCCAGCAGCGTTCACAGGGGTTCTGGAAACACCATATATTTT. Translated: CASSVHRGSGNTIYF. The full variable domain, completed using reference TRBV9 and TRBJ1-3, is DSGVTQTPKHLITATGQRVTLRCSPRSGDLSVYWYQQSLDQGLQFLIQYYNGEERAKGNILERFSAQQFPDLHSELNLSSLELGDSALYFCASSVHRGSGNTIYFGEGSWLTVV.

The chain combines TRBV7-4 with TRBJ1-1; 9 positions agree with TRBD1. The ends lost 7 bases at V and 1 base at J; junction bases unmatched: 19. The germline CDR1 and CDR2 sequences are SGHVT and SQSDAQ. The CDR3 consists of 19 residues. CDR3 DNA sequence: TGTGCCAGCACCAGGTGGAGGGACAGGGATAACCGCTCGAACACTGAAGCTTTCTTT. Protein product: CASTRWRDRDNRSNTEAFF.

This chain links TRBV18 with TRBJ1-4, with 7 bases aligning to TRBD1. Germline lookup yields CDR1 KGHSH and CDR2 LQKENI. There are 16 residues in the CDR3. The junction had 6 bases not matched to a gene; V was cut back by 4 bases and J by 1 base. The CDR3 DNA sequence: TGTGCCAGCTCACTCCGACAGGGAGGAACTAATGAAAAACTGTTTTTT. Amino acid sequence: CASSLRQGGTNEKLFF.